This T cell receptor (beta chain) was found in a study of blood T cell repertoires in COVID-19. Study details: The United States, Italy and Spain supplied acute and convalescent COVID-19 samples. PBMCs, B-cell-depleted T cells, or T cells were the source of the cDNA or gDNA that made up the material.

Original data processing: Estimated nucleated cell counts came from reference gene primer amplification. The protocol was immunoSEQ multiplex PCR, while the TCRdb copy is restricted to in-frame clones and leaves out a portion. The V and J calls and clone size are taken from that table; D and trimming were inferred from the DNA. There are hundreds of thousands of clones in the sample; approximately 91% occur only once, and roughly 0.69% lies in the top ten. V lost 0 bases to trimming and J lost 6 bases, with 20 bases between them. Germline V lookup: CDR1 KGHSH, CDR2 LQKENI. The CDR3 spans 18 residues.

This TCR derives from a man aged 40-55 years with acute or convalescent COVID-19. Source material: peripheral blood. The chain joins TRBV18 to TRBJ1-4; a possible D gene is TRBD1 (5 bases). CDR3 bases: TGTGCCAGCTCACCACCAGGGTTGGCCGGGGGATGGGATGAAAAACTGTTTTTT. Residues: CASSPPGLAGGWDEKLFF.